This passage covers 21 T cell receptor beta chains from one sample sequenced in a study of T cell responses to AZD1222 COVID-19 vaccine. TCRdb's copy holds only in-frame clones and misses some; the assay was immunoSEQ multiplex PCR. The sample lists 90,000 to 120,000 clones, 91% seen once, with less than 25% in the top ten. Sample: peripheral blood, taken on day 0 of AZD1222 vaccination. These TCRs come from an adult in good health.

V is TRBV27 and J is TRBJ1-1, with D possibly being TRBD1 (5 bases). CDR1 is MNHEY and CDR2 is SMNVEV in the germline V gene (reference sequence). The CDR3 runs to 16 residues. Trimming took off 5 bases at V and 0 bases at J, with 16 bases between the two ends. CDR3 sequence reads: CASSPIQTALNTEAFF. The CDR3 DNA reads as TGTGCCAGCAGTCCCATTCAGACAGCCTTGAACACTGAAGCTTTCTTT.

The chain links TRBV7-2 to TRBJ2-3; possibly TRBD2 for D (6 bases). Germline V gene data show CDR1 as SGHTA and CDR2 as FQGNSA. Trimming pared 4 bases from V and 6 bases from J, leaving 17 bases between. The CDR3 covers 15 residues. The CDR3 region is CASSSGLATPDTQYF. The CDR3 nucleotides are TGTGCCAGCAGCTCGGGACTCGCCACGCCTGATACGCAGTATTTT.

The chain uses TRBV19 and TRBJ1-6; D may be TRBD1 (5 bases). The CDR3 is 13 residues long. With 6 bases removed from V and 13 bases from J, the gap between germline ends came to 16 bases. Germline V gives CDR1 LNHDA, CDR2 SQIVND (reference sequence). DNA for the CDR3: TGTGCCAGTAGAAGGGACGCAGGAAGTCCCCTCCACTTT. This sequence encodes CASRRDAGSPLHF.

This clone was picked up one time. The chain couples TRBV7-9 to TRBJ1-6; the D is unclear. V was shortened by 0 bases and J by 6 bases, with 12 bases between the two germline ends. In germline, CDR1 is SEHNR, CDR2 FQNEAQ (reference sequence). The CDR3 spans 16 residues. The CDR3 region has the DNA TGTGCCAGCAGCTTAGCGTGGGGATCCATTAATTCACCCCTCCACTTT. This translates into CASSLAWGSINSPLHF.

The V call is TRBV27, the J call TRBJ2-7; 8 bases map to TRBD2. Germline V gene sequence: CDR1 MNHEY, CDR2 SMNVEV (reference sequence). The V gene end was trimmed by 2 bases and the J gene end by 6 bases; junction bases not matched to a gene: 6. The CDR3 is made up of 14 amino acids. The CDR3 is CASSLGGGGTEQYF. Written as DNA, the CDR3 is TGTGCCAGCAGTTTAGGGGGCGGGGGGACCGAGCAGTACTTC.

The rearrangement joins TRBV18 to TRBJ2-5; possible D gene TRBD2, 6 bases. The germline V and J ends were trimmed by 5 bases and 4 bases, with 8 bases remaining between them. Per the germline V gene, CDR1 is KGHSH and CDR2 is LQKENI. The CDR3 runs to 12 residues. CDR3 in amino acids: CASSGRGETQYF. The DNA for the CDR3 is TGTGCCAGCTCAGGGCGGGGAGAGACCCAGTACTTC.

This rearrangement joins TRBV6-2 or TRBV6-3 to TRBJ1-2, with D unclear. This CDR3 is 13 amino acids long. The germline V gene has CDR1 MNHEY and CDR2 SVGEGT. The V end lost 5 bases, the J end lost 3 bases, and 10 bases lay between the germline ends. CDR3 coding DNA: TGTGCCAGCAGTCTATCAAGGGACTATGGCTACACCTTC. Translation gives CASSLSRDYGYTF.

This rearrangement joins TRBV10-3 to TRBJ2-1; 9 nucleotides agree with TRBD1. V trimming: 4 bases; J trimming: 8 bases; junction bases outside the gene matches: 6. Germline CDR1 reads ENHRY; CDR2 reads SYGVKD. The CDR3 is 14 amino acids. The CDR3: CAISARGQGDEQFF. The CDR3 region has the DNA TGTGCCATCAGTGCAAGGGGACAGGGCGATGAGCAGTTCTTC.

The V gene is TRBV7-9, the J gene TRBJ2-5; D is unclear. This CDR3 region has 14 residues. Germline lookup yields CDR1 SEHNR and CDR2 FQNEAQ (reference sequence). V dropped 5 bases and J dropped 0 bases, with 10 bases sitting between them. CDR3 nucleotide sequence: TGTGCCAGCAGCCGACCACTGTACCAAGAGACCCAGTACTTC. The encoded protein is CASSRPLYQETQYF. Variable domain in full (rest from reference TRBV7-9 and TRBJ2-5): DTGVSQNPRHKITKRGQNVTFRCDPISEHNRLYWYRQTLGQGPEFLTYFQNEAQLEKSRLLSDRFSAERPKGSFSTLEIQRTEQGDSAMYLCASSRPLYQETQYFGPGTRLLVL.

The chain has TRBV11-1 and TRBJ2-1; TRBD2 aligns across 8 bases. This CDR3 region has 14 residues. Germline V gene lookup returns CDR1 SGHAT and CDR2 FQDESV (reference sequence). The trim removed 5 bases at V and 6 bases at J, leaving 6 bases unmatched. CDR3: CASSTLTSGNEQFF. In nucleotides, the CDR3 is TGTGCCAGCAGCACCCTTACTAGCGGCAATGAGCAGTTCTTC.

J is TRBJ2-2 and V is TRBV6-1; TRBD2 is a possible D gene (7 bases). The CDR3 extends over 15 amino acids. CDR1 and CDR2 from the germline V gene are MNHNS and SASEGT. With 3 bases removed from V and 9 bases from J, the gap between germline ends came to 17 bases. The CDR3 DNA follows: TGTGCCAGCAGTGAGACGACCGAGGGGGGGTGGGAGCTGTTTTTT. It specifies CASSETTEGGWELFF.

The chain joins TRBV7-2 to TRBJ2-1; 11 nucleotides match TRBD1. The ends lost 5 bases at V and 10 bases at J; junction bases unmatched: 13. CDR3 length: 16 residues. Per germline, CDR1 SGHTA and CDR2 FQGNSA. The DNA of the CDR3 is TGTGCCAGCAGCCCCCGAACCGGGACAGGGGGAGAGGAGCAGTTCTTC. Protein: CASSPRTGTGGEEQFF.

This chain links TRBV12-3 or TRBV12-4 with TRBJ2-3; D gene unclear. Trimming took off 6 bases at V and 3 bases at J, with 10 bases between the two ends. The CDR3 totals 13 residues. DNA for the CDR3: TGTGCCAGCAGCCCTACCTTAACAGATACGCAGTATTTT. The encoded protein is CASSPTLTDTQYF.

This chain joins TRBV7-2 and TRBJ1-5; D ambiguous. This CDR3 is 13 amino acids long. Trimming stripped 2 bases from V and 6 bases from J, with 8 bases between. Germline loops: CDR1 SGHTA, CDR2 FQGNSA. The CDR3: CASSLPASQPQHF. The DNA of the CDR3 is TGTGCCAGCAGCTTACCCGCTAGTCAGCCCCAGCATTTT.

The rearrangement links TRBV28 to TRBJ1-4; TRBD1 matches 7 bases. V gave up 6 bases and J gave up 7 bases; unmatched junction bases: 8. The CDR3 covers 14 residues. Germline values: CDR1 MDHEN, CDR2 SYDVKM. This CDR3 reads CASRRGRLGEKLFF. The CDR3 DNA sequence: TGTGCCAGCAGGAGGGGGCGCTTGGGTGAAAAACTGTTTTTT.

The rearrangement uses TRBV19 and TRBJ1-4; a weak D match, TRBD1 (6 bases). The CDR3 has 15 residues. V gave up 5 bases and J gave up 3 bases, with 13 bases separating them. Germline loops: CDR1 LNHDA, CDR2 SQIVND (reference sequence). The CDR3 DNA is TGTGCCAGTAGTCCACAGGGATCGGCTAATGAAAAACTGTTTTTT. Residues: CASSPQGSANEKLFF.

The rearrangement uses TRBV4-1 and TRBJ2-7; D is undetermined. In germline, CDR1 is MGHRA, CDR2 YSYEKL. V was clipped by 1 base and J by 2 bases, with 9 bases between them. The CDR3 runs 14 residues. CDR3 amino acids: CASSQVPDTYEQYF. CDR3 DNA sequence: TGCGCCAGCAGCCAAGTCCCAGATACCTACGAGCAGTACTTC.

The chain couples TRBV10-2 to TRBJ2-7; 9 bases line up with TRBD1. Germline assignment: CDR1 WSHSY and CDR2 SAAADI. The CDR3 contains 11 residues. The V segment lost 8 bases and the J segment 4 bases; nucleotides outside the gene matches: 0. CDR3 coding DNA: TGCGCCAGCGGACAGGGGTACGAGCAGTACTTC. Its protein product is CASGQGYEQYF.

This rearrangement joins TRBV27 to TRBJ2-7, with a weak D call TRBD1 (6 bases). CDR3 length: 17 amino acids. V lost 5 bases and J lost 5, with 25 bases in between. In germline, CDR1 is MNHEY, CDR2 SMNVEV (reference sequence). The CDR3 loop reads CASSVDPGRQGSHEQYF. The CDR3 DNA reads TGTGCCAGCAGTGTCGATCCTGGACGGCAGGGGAGCCACGAGCAGTACTTC.

The J gene is TRBJ1-1, the V gene TRBV7-2; no clear D. This CDR3 is built from 13 residues. Germline V gene data show CDR1 as SGHTA and CDR2 as FQGNSA. Trimming took 3 bases from V and 5 from J, leaving 10 bases between them. The CDR3 region is CASSFLLITEAFF. CDR3 nucleotides: TGTGCCAGCAGCTTTCTCCTCATAACTGAAGCTTTCTTT.

The CDR3 loop reads CATSRLGRRQSTDTQYF. CDR3 coding DNA: TGTGCCACCAGCAGATTGGGCCGAAGACAGTCCACAGATACGCAGTATTTT. The rearrangement links TRBV15 to TRBJ2-3; tentatively, D is TRBD1 (5 bases). This CDR3 region has 17 residues. With 2 bases removed from V and 2 bases from J, the gap between germline ends came to 17 bases. From germline, CDR1 is LNHNV and CDR2 YYDKDF (reference sequence).